The sequence of this T cell receptor beta chain was determined in a study of blood T cell repertoires in COVID-19. On the study more broadly: Samples taken during acute and convalescent COVID-19 were collected in the United States, Italy and Spain. The cDNA or gDNA used as material had been derived from T cells, B-cell-depleted T cells, or PBMCs.

Seattle patient enrollment occurred during active infection, with longitudinal follow-up thereafter. Authors' processing steps: Quantification of nucleated cells was approximated via reference gene primer amplification. TCRdb keeps only in-frame clones here, not all; method: immunoSEQ multiplex PCR. Clone size and the V and J calls come from that table; the DNA yielded D and trimming. This sample carries approximately 120,000 clones, more than 80% of them seen once, and the ten largest clones take 3.2%. CDR3 size: 13 residues. Trimming shortened V by 1 base and J by 5 bases, and 8 bases separated the two germline ends.

This TCR came from a woman older than 75 with COVID-19, enrolled during active disease. The chain joins TRBV12-3 or TRBV12-4 to TRBJ2-5; D possibly corresponds to TRBD1 (6 bases). Sequenced sample: peripheral blood. The CDR3 loop reads CASSLGDKETQYF. CDR3 nucleotides: TGTGCCAGCAGTTTAGGGGACAAGGAGACCCAGTACTTC.